The 23 T cell receptor beta chains presented below share a single source sample, sequenced in a study of blood T cell repertoires in COVID-19. Profiling relied on immunoSEQ multiplex PCR, and the TCRdb table lists in-frame clones only, not all of them. The data contain roughly 250,000 clones, around 81% of them singletons. The sequencing sample was made of peripheral blood. Source of these receptors: a woman aged 55 to 70 with active or convalescent COVID-19.

V gene TRBV18 combines with J gene TRBJ1-1; D possibly corresponds to TRBD1 (5 bases). V was pared by 5 bases and J by 3 bases, with 16 bases between. Germline V CDR1 and CDR2: KGHSH, LQKENI. This CDR3 has 15 residues. The CDR3 reads CASSFYLGGDTEAFF. The CDR3 DNA sequence: TGTGCCAGCTCATTCTATCTGGGAGGGGACACTGAAGCTTTCTTT. The full variable domain, completed using reference TRBV18 and TRBJ1-1, is NAGVMQNPRHLVRRRGQEARLRCSPMKGHSHVYWYRQLPEEGLKFMVYLQKENIIDESGMPKERFSAEFPKEGPSILRIQQVVRGDSAAYFCASSFYLGGDTEAFFGQGTRLTVV.

The genes are TRBV29-1 and TRBJ1-2; D is undetermined. This CDR3 contains 14 residues. Germline CDR1 reads SQVTM; CDR2 reads ANQGSEA. The V and J ends lost 5 bases and 0 bases respectively, with 13 bases between them. The CDR3 sequence is CSVSRRLANYGYTF. CDR3 nucleotide sequence: TGCAGCGTTTCTAGACGGTTAGCTAACTATGGCTACACCTTC.

In nucleotides, the CDR3 is TGTGCCAGTAGTGAACGGGGTGGGCTGAACACTGAAGCTTTCTTT. Translating it yields CASSERGGLNTEAFF. The chain recombines TRBV19 with TRBJ1-1, with D unclear. In germline, CDR1 is LNHDA, CDR2 SQIVND (reference sequence). The CDR3 contains 15 residues. Trimming left V 5 bases short and J 0 bases short, with 13 bases between.

The chain links TRBV30 to TRBJ1-6, with D unresolved. Trimming left V 6 bases short and J 3 bases short, with 9 bases between. The CDR3 totals 13 residues. In germline, CDR1 is GTSNPN, CDR2 SVGIG (reference sequence). Written as DNA, the CDR3 is TGTGCCTGCAACCAGAACTATAATTCACCCCTCCACTTT. This translates into CACNQNYNSPLHF.

CDR3 in DNA: TGTGCCAGCAGGTTCCTCTTAAAACAGCAAAACTATGGCTACACCTTC. It codes for CASRFLLKQQNYGYTF. J is TRBJ1-2 and V is TRBV27; D uncertain. Germline values: CDR1 MNHEY, CDR2 SMNVEV (reference sequence). Trimming cost V 6 bases and J 2 bases, with 19 bases left between them. The CDR3 is 16 residues long.

V is TRBV11-3 and J is TRBJ2-3; 9 nucleotides align to TRBD2. Germline assignment: CDR1 SGHNT and CDR2 YENEEA. The CDR3 runs 17 residues. V lost 1 base, J lost 2 bases, and 7 bases stayed unmatched. The CDR3 region is CASSLGVRGGDTDTQYF. In DNA, the CDR3 is TGTGCCAGCAGCTTAGGGGTCCGCGGGGGGGACACAGATACGCAGTATTTT.

This clone has just one count. This CDR3 is also generated by other DNA sequences in the sample. The chain links TRBV19 to TRBJ2-3; 8 bases are shared with TRBD2. The CDR3 covers 13 residues. V lost 8 bases, J lost 1 base, and 2 bases stayed unmatched. Germline V gives CDR1 LNHDA, CDR2 SQIVND (reference sequence). The CDR3, as DNA: TGTGCCAGTTCACTAGCGGGCACAGATACGCAGTATTTT. Amino acid sequence: CASSLAGTDTQYF.

This clone was observed a few times. The CDR3 sequence: CASSVAPGAPAGELFF. The CDR3 DNA is TGTGCCAGCAGTGTAGCCCCGGGAGCCCCCGCCGGGGAGCTGTTTTTT. This sequence joins TRBV6-1 and TRBJ2-2, with a possible D match to TRBD2 (6 bases). V dropped 4 bases and J dropped 6 bases, with 18 bases sitting between them. Germline CDR1 MNHNS, CDR2 SASEGT. The CDR3 has 16 residues.

This clone was seen only once. The chain combines TRBV6-5 with TRBJ2-1, with 13 bases identical to TRBD2. Germline lookup yields CDR1 MNHEY and CDR2 SVGAGI. V was pared by 5 bases and J by 9 bases, with 7 bases of the junction left unmatched. This CDR3 comprises 15 residues. The CDR3 is CASSPLAGGMGEQFF. The CDR3 region has the DNA TGTGCCAGCAGTCCACTAGCGGGGGGGATGGGTGAGCAGTTCTTC.

The rearrangement links TRBV6-5 to TRBJ1-2; 7 bases align to TRBD1. The CDR3 has 12 residues. Unmatched junction bases numbered 6, after V lost 6 bases and J lost 8 bases. Germline loops: CDR1 MNHEY, CDR2 SVGAGI. The CDR3 coding sequence is TGTGCCAGCAGACGACAGGGTTTAGGCTACACCTTC. Its protein is CASRRQGLGYTF.

The rearrangement links TRBV10-1 to TRBJ2-3, with 10 bases that match TRBD2. Germline CDR1 is WNHNN and CDR2 is SYGVQD (reference sequence). The V and J ends lost 11 bases and 7 bases, in that order; junction bases with no gene match: 9. The CDR3 covers 13 residues. Here the CDR3 reads CAGKRGGRHTQYF. The DNA of the CDR3 is TGCGCCGGGAAGCGGGGGGGCCGTCATACGCAGTATTTT.

The V call is TRBV3-1 (or the pseudogene TRBV3-2), the J call TRBJ2-1, with 8 bases identical to TRBD2. The V gene's germline CDR1 is LGHDT and CDR2 YNNKEL (reference sequence). Unmatched junction bases numbered 9, after V lost 2 bases and J lost 6 bases. The length of the CDR3 is 16 residues. The CDR3 loop reads CASSQPLAGGSNEQFF. CDR3 nucleotides: TGTGCCAGCAGCCAACCTCTTGCGGGGGGTAGCAATGAGCAGTTCTTC.

This chain links TRBV30 with TRBJ1-1; D is undetermined. CDR3 length: 14 residues. Trimming took 0 bases from V and 0 from J, leaving 8 bases between them. From germline, CDR1 is GTSNPN and CDR2 SVGIG (reference sequence). CDR3 bases: TGTGCCTGGAGTGTACTTGACATGAACACTGAAGCTTTCTTT. This encodes CAWSVLDMNTEAFF.

The rearrangement joins TRBV6-5 to TRBJ1-2; a weak D match, TRBD1 (6 bases). The CDR3 has 13 residues. The germline CDR1 and CDR2 sequences are MNHEY and SVGAGI. V gave up 6 bases and J gave up 7 bases, with 15 bases separating them. The CDR3 reads CASRPPGTSGYTF. The DNA for the CDR3 is TGTGCCAGCAGGCCCCCCGGGACAAGTGGCTACACCTTC.

The J gene is TRBJ1-2, the V gene TRBV19; 8 bases align to TRBD1. V was clipped by 0 bases and J by 4 bases; unmatched bases: 4. Germline lookup yields CDR1 LNHDA and CDR2 SQIVND (reference sequence). The CDR3 is made up of 15 amino acids. In DNA, the CDR3 is TGTGCCAGTAGTATAGAAGGGACAGGCGTCTATGGCTACACCTTC. Its protein is CASSIEGTGVYGYTF. Full variable domain (remainder filled in from reference TRBV19 and TRBJ1-2): DGGITQSPKYLFRKEGQNVTLSCEQNLNHDAMYWYRQDPGQGLRLIYYSQIVNDFQKGDIAEGYSVSREKKESFPLTVTSAQKNPTAFYLCASSIEGTGVYGYTFGSGTRLTVV.

The V call is TRBV15, the J call TRBJ1-5, with a tentative D call TRBD1 (5 bases). CDR1 is LNHNV, CDR2 YYDKDF, per germline (reference sequence). The CDR3 contains 14 residues. V dropped 1 base and J dropped 6 bases, with 10 bases sitting between them. The CDR3 spells CATSRGQGSQPQHF. The CDR3 nucleotides are TGTGCCACCAGCAGAGGCCAGGGCAGTCAGCCCCAGCATTTT. The variable domain in full, completed from reference TRBV15 and TRBJ1-5, reads DAMVIQNPRYQVTQFGKPVTLSCSQTLNHNVMYWYQQKSSQAPKLLFHYYDKDFNNEADTPDNFQSRRPNTSFCFLDIRSPGLGDTAMYLCATSRGQGSQPQHFGDGTRLSIL.

In this sample, this clone turned up a few times. The rearrangement joins TRBV2 to TRBJ2-7; the match to TRBD1 covers 9 bases. The CDR3 is 12 amino acids. V lost 6 bases, J lost 4 bases, and 1 base stayed unmatched. The germline V gene encodes CDR1 SNHLY and CDR2 FYNNEI. DNA for the CDR3: TGTGCCAGCAGAGGACAGGGGTACGAGCAGTACTTC. Its translation is CASRGQGYEQYF.

The chain couples TRBV12-5 to TRBJ1-3; D unresolved. Per germline, CDR1 LGHNT and CDR2 FRNRAP. Trimming left V 6 bases short and J 4 bases short, with 13 bases between. The CDR3 is made up of 14 amino acids. CDR3 coding DNA: TGTGCTAGTGGCAATGTCGAGGGAGGAAACACCATATATTTT. It specifies CASGNVEGGNTIYF.

This chain uses TRBV16 with TRBJ2-7; 9 bases are shared with TRBD2. After removal of 1 base from V and 0 bases from J, the junction contained 4 bases not matched to a gene. Per germline, CDR1 KGHSY and CDR2 FQNENV. The CDR3 has 16 amino acids. The chain's CDR3 is CASSQLSSGVSYEQYF. The CDR3 coding sequence is TGTGCCAGCAGCCAATTATCTAGCGGGGTCTCCTACGAGCAGTACTTC.

This clone occurred a few times. This chain's CDR3 is CSASPPGMGTEAFF. DNA for the CDR3: TGCAGTGCTAGTCCCCCGGGGATGGGCACTGAAGCTTTCTTT. The gene calls are TRBV20-1 and TRBJ1-1, with no clear D. Germline V CDR1 and CDR2: DFQATT, SNEGSKA (reference sequence). Trimming took off 3 bases at V and 4 bases at J, with 15 bases between the two ends. This CDR3 has 14 amino acids.

The rearrangement links TRBV5-6 to TRBJ1-2, with D perhaps TRBD1 (5 bases). V was clipped by 0 bases and J by 2 bases, with 17 bases between them. This CDR3 spans 17 amino acids. Germline V gene lookup returns CDR1 SGHDT and CDR2 YYEEEE. CDR3 loop: CASSLAGGTGLNYGYTF. Here the CDR3 DNA reads TGTGCCAGCAGCTTGGCCGGGGGAACCGGACTCAACTATGGCTACACCTTC.

The rearrangement joins TRBV9 to TRBJ1-2; D possibly corresponds to TRBD1 (5 bases). CDR1 is SGDLS and CDR2 is YYNGEE in the germline V gene. Trimming stripped 2 bases from V and 4 bases from J, with 18 bases between. This CDR3 region has 16 residues. The CDR3 bases are TGTGCCAGCAGCGTGCAATTAGGGGTCGGCGCCTATGGCTACACCTTC. It yields the protein CASSVQLGVGAYGYTF.

The chain carries TRBV5-1 and TRBJ2-5; D is perhaps TRBD1 (5 bases). The germline gives CDR1 SGHRS, CDR2 YFSETQ. V shed 6 bases and J shed 1 base, with 13 bases lying between them. The CDR3 contains 14 residues. In DNA form, the CDR3 reads TGCGCCAGCAAGGGGTTTACAGCCCAAGAGACCCAGTACTTC. Translation: CASKGFTAQETQYF.